These 7 T cell receptor beta chains came from one sample sequenced in a study of T cell changes during pregnancy in multiple sclerosis. Produced via immunoSEQ multiplex PCR; TCRdb's table is partial and in-frame only. The sample has about 97,000 clones, about 91% seen once. Sequences were derived from peripheral blood, sampled in the second trimester of pregnancy. These receptor sequences come from a female donor with multiple sclerosis, enrolled in a pregnancy study.

This clone came up once. An end of the junction does not agree with germline; a read error may underlie this. J is TRBJ2-3 and V is TRBV10-3; the D gene is possibly TRBD2 (6 bases). Germline CDR1 ENHRY, CDR2 SYGVKD. The CDR3 has 16 amino acids. The CDR3 coding sequence is TGTGCCATCAGTGGCGGGAACGCCCCTCGCACGGATACGCAGTATTTT. The encoded protein is CAISGGNAPRTDTQYF.

V is TRBV28 and J is TRBJ2-2; D uncertain. Germline assignment: CDR1 MDHEN and CDR2 SYDVKM. The V and J ends lost 2 bases and 2 bases respectively, with 9 bases between them. This CDR3 comprises 15 residues. The CDR3 DNA is TGTGCCAGCAGTTTAGGTGACTTCAACACCGGGGAGCTGTTTTTT. It specifies CASSLGDFNTGELFF.

The chain uses TRBV5-1 and TRBJ2-1; 12 bases map to TRBD2. Germline V gene lookup returns CDR1 SGHRS and CDR2 YFSETQ. Trimming took 0 bases from V and 7 from J; bases not matched to a gene: 5. The CDR3 contains 16 residues. CDR3 DNA sequence: TGCGCCAGCAGCTTGGGTGCTAGCGGGAGGGGAAATGAGCAGTTCTTC. The encoded protein is CASSLGASGRGNEQFF. Combining the CDR3 with reference TRBV5-1 and TRBJ2-1 gives the whole variable domain KAGVTQTPRYLIKTRGQQVTLSCSPISGHRSVSWYQQTPGQGLQFLFEYFSETQRNKGNFPGRFSGRQFSNSRSEMNVSTLELGDSALYLCASSLGASGRGNEQFFGPGTRLTVL.

The chain joins TRBV18 to TRBJ2-5, with a tentative D call TRBD1 (6 bases). V lost 2 bases and J lost 6, with 10 bases in between. The CDR3 consists of 13 residues. Looked up from germline, CDR1 is KGHSH and CDR2 is LQKENI. The CDR3 protein is CASSPEGEQTQYF. CDR3 coding DNA: TGTGCCAGCTCACCAGAGGGGGAGCAGACCCAGTACTTC.

The rearrangement uses TRBV7-2 and TRBJ2-7, with 10 bases identical to TRBD2. Looked up from germline, CDR1 is SGHTA and CDR2 is FQGNSA. J lost 6 bases, V lost 5 bases, and 1 base had no gene match. The CDR3 length is 12 residues. DNA of the CDR3: TGTGCCAGCAGCGGACTAGCGGCCGAGCAGTACTTC. Translation gives CASSGLAAEQYF. Full variable domain (missing parts from reference TRBV7-2 and TRBJ2-7): GAGVSQSPSNKVTEKGKDVELRCDPISGHTALYWYRQSLGQGLEFLIYFQGNSAPDKSGLPSDRFSAERTGGSVSTLTIQRTQQEDSAVYLCASSGLAAEQYFGPGTRLTVT.

The V and J genes are TRBV30 and TRBJ2-4; D perhaps matches TRBD2 (5 bases). This CDR3 has 12 amino acids. Trimming shortened V by 5 bases and J by 12 bases, and 17 bases separated the two germline ends. CDR1 is GTSNPN and CDR2 is SVGIG in the germline V gene (reference sequence). The CDR3 reads CAWGRADSGQYF. DNA of the CDR3: TGTGCCTGGGGACGCGCGGACTCGGGTCAGTACTTC. Supplemented by reference TRBV30 and TRBJ2-4, the full variable domain reads SQTIHQWPATLVQPVGSPLSLECTVEGTSNPNLYWYRQAAGRGLQLLFYSVGIGQISSEVPQNLSASRPQDRQFILSSKKLLLSDSGFYLCAWGRADSGQYFGAGTRLSVL.

The rearrangement uses TRBV18 and TRBJ2-7, with D perhaps matching TRBD2 (5 bases). Trimming stripped 1 base from V and 0 bases from J, with 22 bases between. The CDR3 totals 19 residues. Germline lookup yields CDR1 KGHSH and CDR2 LQKENI. The CDR3: CASSPQLMDAGLSSYEQYF. CDR3 nucleotides: TGTGCCAGCTCACCACAGTTGATGGACGCAGGACTGAGCTCCTACGAGCAGTACTTC.